This T cell receptor beta chain emerged from a study of Ad26.COV2.S vaccination and SARS-CoV-2 variants. General study findings and limits: Researchers reported similar non-spike TCR breadth in vaccine and placebo recipients.

Comments on this clone: Its antigen is unidentified.

Regarding treatment: about 20 received Ad26.COV2.S at low or high dose, single or two shots; roughly five received placebo; per-sample allocation not given. After the first vaccine or placebo injection, samples were drawn on day 63. V was shortened by 5 bases and J by 4 bases, with 8 bases between the two germline ends. Looked up from germline, CDR1 is MNHEY and CDR2 is SVGEGT. The CDR3 covers 12 residues. Assay: immunoSEQ multiplex PCR; the TCRdb copy retains only in-frame clones and omits some. The sample lists about 680,000 clones, roughly nine tenths occurring once. The gene calls are TRBV6-2 or TRBV6-3 and TRBJ1-2; D uncertain. The clonotype comes from a person aged 18-65 years who received the Ad26.COV2.S COVID-19 vaccine or a placebo. The sequenced sample was peripheral blood, obtained in a trial of Ad26.COV2.S vaccine versus placebo. CDR3 sequence (DNA): TGTGCCAGCAGTCTACAGACCTATGGCTACACCTTC. It codes for CASSLQTYGYTF.